The 17 T cell receptor beta chains below come from one sample, sequenced in a study of CD8 T cells in ankylosing spondylitis. Study-wide points: Made up of fewer than ten highly homologous variants, a TCR beta motif appeared characteristic of ankylosing spondylitis blood.

No antigen has been identified for these receptors. Each CDR3 protein is one row after TCRdb ran MiXCR on the 5' RACE reads. The data show 750,000 to 850,000 distinct CDR3 sequences, about 11% seen once. The sample consisted of blood, either unsorted or a sorted T cell fraction (not recorded which). The receptors stem from a male donor with ankylosing spondylitis.

This clonotype was observed at least ten times. The rearrangement links TRBV10-1 to TRBJ2-7, with D tentatively TRBD1 (6 bases). V was pared by 3 bases and J by 3 bases, with 12 bases between. Germline CDR1 is WNHNN and CDR2 is SYGVQD (reference sequence). The CDR3 is 14 residues long. Written as DNA, the CDR3 is TGCGCCAGCAGTGACCACAGGGAGTTCTACGAGCAGTACTTC. Translated: CASSDHREFYEQYF.

The rearrangement uses TRBV7-2 and TRBJ2-2; TRBD1 is a possible D gene (5 bases). The CDR3 consists of 15 residues. The germline CDR1 and CDR2 sequences are SGHTA and FQGNSA. Trimming left V 4 bases short and J 4 bases short, with 13 bases between. The CDR3 DNA follows: TGTGCCAGCAGCTACGCTAGGGGAAGCACCGGGGAGCTGTTTTTT. It yields the protein CASSYARGSTGELFF.

The CDR3 region is CASSLEPSNTIYF. CDR3 in DNA: TGCGCCAGCAGCTTGGAACCTTCAAACACCATATATTTT. This chain links TRBV5-1 with TRBJ1-3; D remains ambiguous. The CDR3 sequence is 13 residues long. The ends were cut back, 0 bases at V and 6 bases at J, with 7 bases in the middle. Looked up from germline, CDR1 is SGHRS and CDR2 is YFSETQ.

The CDR3: CASSDWTSGGGAEQFF. The CDR3 bases are TGTGCCAGCAGTGACTGGACTAGCGGAGGGGGGGCTGAGCAGTTCTTC. This rearrangement joins TRBV6-2 or TRBV6-3 to TRBJ2-1; 10 nucleotides line up with TRBD2. The CDR3 spans 16 residues. The V segment lost 5 bases and the J segment 9 bases; nucleotides outside the gene matches: 13. Germline CDR1 MNHEY, CDR2 SVGEGT.

The rearrangement joins TRBV15 to TRBJ2-2; perhaps TRBD1 as D (6 bases). Per the germline V gene, CDR1 is LNHNV and CDR2 is YYDKDF (reference sequence). Trimming stripped 0 bases from V and 6 bases from J, with 8 bases between. The CDR3 runs to 14 residues. The CDR3 protein is CATSRDGGSGELFF. The CDR3 bases are TGTGCCACCAGCAGAGATGGGGGCTCCGGGGAGCTGTTTTTT.

This clonotype occurred a few times. The rearrangement links TRBV6-2 or TRBV6-3 to TRBJ2-1, with 9 nucleotides matching TRBD2. CDR1 MNHEY and CDR2 SVGEGT come from the germline V gene. The CDR3 contains 14 residues. The ends lost 4 bases at V and 8 bases at J; junction bases unmatched: 6. In DNA form, the CDR3 reads TGTGCCAGCAGTTTGGCTAGCGGGGCTGATGAGCAGTTCTTC. Residues: CASSLASGADEQFF.

This clonotype was recorded many times. The J gene is TRBJ2-7, the V gene TRBV20-1; no reliable D call. The CDR3 has 13 residues. V lost 0 bases and J lost 2, with 8 bases in between. The germline V gene encodes CDR1 DFQATT and CDR2 SNEGSKA (reference sequence). CDR3 protein: CSARDQSTYEQYF. Written as DNA, the CDR3 is TGCAGTGCTAGAGATCAGAGCACCTACGAGCAGTACTTC.

The chain combines TRBV7-9 with TRBJ1-1, with 8 bases matching TRBD1. The CDR3 contains 15 residues. V lost 5 bases, J lost 1 base, and 6 bases stayed unmatched. Germline V gene lookup returns CDR1 SEHNR and CDR2 FQNEAQ (reference sequence). This CDR3 is CASSHPGQGNTEAFF. Here the CDR3 DNA reads TGTGCCAGCAGCCACCCTGGACAGGGGAACACTGAAGCTTTCTTT.

This clonotype showed up just a few times. This chain connects TRBV20-1 to TRBJ2-5; D is possibly TRBD2 (7 bases). The CDR3 consists of 14 residues. The V end lost 1 base, the J end lost 5 bases, and 14 bases lay between the germline ends. From germline, CDR1 is DFQATT and CDR2 SNEGSKA (reference sequence). For the CDR3, the DNA is TGCAGTGCTAGAGGGATGGGGGGGCTGGAGACCCAGTACTTC. Translated: CSARGMGGLETQYF.

A few counts support this clonotype. The chain uses TRBV7-2 and TRBJ2-5, with D perhaps TRBD1 (5 bases). The germline CDR1 and CDR2 sequences are SGHTA and FQGNSA. The CDR3 is 14 amino acids. V was shortened by 5 bases and J by 0 bases, with 10 bases between the two germline ends. Written as DNA, the CDR3 is TGTGCCAGCAGCCAAGCCAGGGACCAAGAGACCCAGTACTTC. Translated, it gives CASSQARDQETQYF.

In its sample, this clonotype was seen a few times. The V call is TRBV10-2, the J call TRBJ2-7; tentatively, D is TRBD1 (6 bases). From germline, CDR1 is WSHSY and CDR2 SAAADI. The CDR3 consists of 16 residues. V lost 0 bases to trimming and J lost 4 bases, with 16 bases between them. CDR3 in amino acids: CASSESGAHRFYEQYF. CDR3 coding DNA: TGCGCCAGCAGTGAGTCGGGGGCACACAGATTTTACGAGCAGTACTTC.

This clonotype was seen more than once but under ten times. The V call is TRBV4-3, the J call TRBJ1-1; 9 bases are a match to TRBD1. CDR3 size: 18 residues. J gave up 5 bases and V 3 bases, and 16 bases lay outside the gene matches. Germline V lookup: CDR1 LGHNA, CDR2 YSLEER. The CDR3 here is CASSQLHPDRGMGTEAFF. CDR3 sequence (DNA): TGCGCCAGCAGCCAGCTGCACCCGGACAGGGGCATGGGGACTGAAGCTTTCTTT.

This clonotype was seen a handful of times. The CDR3 here is CSAIGTSGGYRFF. As DNA, the CDR3 is TGCAGTGCTATCGGGACTAGCGGGGGATATAGGTTCTTC. The chain is built from TRBV20-1 and TRBJ2-1; 14 positions match TRBD2. The CDR3 covers 13 residues. Germline CDR1 reads DFQATT; CDR2 reads SNEGSKA (reference sequence). The junction had 8 bases not matched to a gene; V was cut back by 4 bases and J by 15 bases.

The genes are TRBV28 and TRBJ2-1, with unresolved D. Germline CDR1 is MDHEN and CDR2 is SYDVKM. V lost 6 bases to trimming and J lost 0 bases, with 15 bases between them. The CDR3 has 16 residues. The CDR3 region is CASRGRTFSSYNEQFF. CDR3 in DNA: TGTGCCAGCAGAGGACGGACGTTCAGCTCCTACAATGAGCAGTTCTTC.

This clonotype appeared a few times. The V gene is TRBV5-1, the J gene TRBJ2-7; D is perhaps TRBD1 or TRBD2 (5 bases each). Trimming took 5 bases from V and 6 from J, leaving 21 bases between them. CDR1 and CDR2 (germline): SGHRS, YFSETQ. The CDR3 sequence is 15 residues long. The CDR3 loop reads CASRPSGLVGREQYF. The CDR3 region has the DNA TGCGCCAGCAGACCATCGGGGCTAGTTGGGCGCGAGCAGTACTTC.

The chain has TRBV15 and TRBJ2-7; D possibly matches TRBD1 or TRBD2 (5 bases each). This CDR3 spans 15 amino acids. Trimming took 0 bases from V and 1 from J, leaving 10 bases between them. Germline V CDR1 and CDR2: LNHNV, YYDKDF (reference sequence). The chain's CDR3 is CATSRDRDQSYEQYF. CDR3 DNA: TGTGCCACCAGCAGAGATAGGGACCAATCCTACGAGCAGTACTTC. Full variable domain (outside the CDR3, taken from reference TRBV15 and TRBJ2-7): DAMVIQNPRYQVTQFGKPVTLSCSQTLNHNVMYWYQQKSSQAPKLLFHYYDKDFNNEADTPDNFQSRRPNTSFCFLDIRSPGLGDTAMYLCATSRDRDQSYEQYFGPGTRLTVT.

The rearrangement uses TRBV20-1 and TRBJ1-5, with 7 bases fitting TRBD1. Germline V CDR1 and CDR2: DFQATT, SNEGSKA (reference sequence). There are 18 residues in the CDR3. V dropped 2 bases and J dropped 0; count of bases not matched to a gene: 13. CDR3 loop: CSARRGGDRPYSNQPQHF. In DNA form, the CDR3 reads TGCAGTGCTAGACGGGGAGGGGACAGACCATATAGCAATCAGCCCCAGCATTTT.